A single sample is the source of the 24 T cell receptor beta chains below, sequenced in a study of blood T cell repertoires in COVID-19. Sequencing used immunoSEQ multiplex PCR; TCRdb keeps in-frame clones, though not all of them. Of roughly 190,000 clones listed, about four fifths are singletons. The specimen sequenced was peripheral blood. The receptor source for this set is a woman in her fifties or sixties with COVID-19, enrolled during active disease.

The V and J genes are TRBV27 and TRBJ2-5; D is possibly TRBD1 (5 bases). The ends were cut back, 0 bases at V and 2 bases at J, with 10 bases in the middle. The CDR3 totals 15 residues. Germline CDR1 MNHEY, CDR2 SMNVEV (reference sequence). CDR3 amino acids: CASSLSWRTQETQYF. DNA for the CDR3: TGTGCCAGCAGTTTATCGTGGCGGACACAAGAGACCCAGTACTTC.

The V gene is TRBV5-1, the J gene TRBJ2-3; 14 bases are shared with TRBD2. CDR1 is SGHRS and CDR2 is YFSETQ in the germline V gene. V shed 4 bases and J 2 bases; nucleotides not matched to a gene: 12. This CDR3 has 19 residues. The CDR3 spells CASSHTGTSGRGNTDTQYF. CDR3 bases: TGCGCCAGCAGCCACACCGGGACTAGCGGGAGAGGAAACACAGATACGCAGTATTTT.

The chain joins TRBV27 to TRBJ1-2, with 7 bases lining up with TRBD1. V shed 2 bases, J shed 4 bases, and the junction held 4 bases outside the gene matches. The CDR3 has 14 amino acids. CDR1 and CDR2 (germline): MNHEY, SMNVEV (reference sequence). In DNA form, the CDR3 reads TGTGCCAGCAGTTTAAGACAGGGTGGCTATGGCTACACCTTC. Its protein product is CASSLRQGGYGYTF.

This clone was seen a few times. The V gene is TRBV5-1, the J gene TRBJ2-7; the match to TRBD2 covers 8 bases. This CDR3 has 17 amino acids. Trimming took 0 bases from V and 0 from J; bases not matched to a gene: 8. Germline CDR1 reads SGHRS; CDR2 reads YFSETQ. CDR3 bases: TGCGCCAGCAGCTTGGCCCCCGCTAGCGGGCCCTCCTACGAGCAGTACTTC. Amino acids: CASSLAPASGPSYEQYF.

The chain carries TRBV2 and TRBJ1-2; 7 nucleotides line up with TRBD1. The CDR3 is 14 residues long. In germline, CDR1 is SNHLY, CDR2 FYNNEI. Trimming at V came to 7 bases and at J to 8 bases, leaving 13 bases not matched to a gene. The CDR3 sequence is CASILLGGLEGYTF. The CDR3 region has the DNA TGTGCCAGCATCCTCTTAGGGGGCCTTGAAGGCTACACCTTC.

The V gene is TRBV24-1, the J gene TRBJ2-5; D might be TRBD2 (5 bases). The V end was cut by 3 bases, the J end by 3 bases, with 22 bases between. The CDR3 contains 18 residues. CDR1 is KGHDR and CDR2 is SFDVKD in the germline V gene. The CDR3 bases are TGTGCCACCAGTGATACAAATTCTCCGACCCGGGGAGAAGAGACCCAGTACTTC. Translated: CATSDTNSPTRGEETQYF.

The chain joins TRBV28 to TRBJ1-1, with a possible D match to TRBD1 (5 bases). The V gene's germline CDR1 is MDHEN and CDR2 SYDVKM. There are 13 residues in the CDR3. Deletions cut 8 bases from V and 1 base from J, with 11 bases between. CDR3 sequence: CASGGVQNTEAFF. CDR3 sequence (DNA): TGTGCCAGCGGGGGGGTCCAGAACACTGAAGCTTTCTTT.

The chain combines TRBV4-1 with TRBJ2-3; TRBD2 matches 11 bases. Germline V gene lookup returns CDR1 MGHRA and CDR2 YSYEKL. V lost 4 bases and J lost 2; bases outside the gene matches: 11. This CDR3 region has 18 residues. CDR3 residues: CASSLLPVTSGNTDTQYF. CDR3 coding DNA: TGCGCCAGCAGCCTCCTCCCGGTGACTAGCGGGAACACAGATACGCAGTATTTT.

V is TRBV29-1 and J is TRBJ1-1; 8 nucleotides agree with TRBD1. Germline V CDR1 and CDR2: SQVTM, ANQGSEA. There are 13 residues in the CDR3. V trimming: 5 bases; J trimming: 0 bases; junction bases outside the gene matches: 2. The CDR3 nucleotides read TGCAGCGTTCACAGGGGGATGAACACTGAAGCTTTCTTT. Translation gives CSVHRGMNTEAFF.

V is TRBV15 and J is TRBJ1-2, with a tentative D call TRBD1 (6 bases). Germline lookup yields CDR1 LNHNV and CDR2 YYDKDF (reference sequence). V lost 1 base, J lost 6 bases, and 15 bases lay in between. CDR3 length equals 15 residues. The CDR3 DNA reads TGTGCCACCAGCAGAGTCGGTGGGGGCTCGGATGGCTACACCTTC. It specifies CATSRVGGGSDGYTF. The full variable domain, rest sourced from reference TRBV15 and TRBJ1-2, is DAMVIQNPRYQVTQFGKPVTLSCSQTLNHNVMYWYQQKSSQAPKLLFHYYDKDFNNEADTPDNFQSRRPNTSFCFLDIRSPGLGDTAMYLCATSRVGGGSDGYTFGSGTRLTVV.

The chain couples TRBV29-1 to TRBJ2-7, with TRBD1 as a possible D gene (6 bases). The germline V and J ends were trimmed by 5 bases and 2 bases, with 10 bases remaining between them. The CDR3 has 12 residues. From germline, CDR1 is SQVTM and CDR2 ANQGSEA. The chain's CDR3 is CSVRAGAYEQYF. The DNA of the CDR3 is TGCAGCGTTCGGGCAGGGGCCTACGAGCAGTACTTC.

V and J are TRBV27 and TRBJ2-3; 8 nucleotides match TRBD2. The junction had 4 bases not matched to a gene; V was cut back by 6 bases and J by 2 bases. The V gene's germline CDR1 is MNHEY and CDR2 SMNVEV (reference sequence). The CDR3 consists of 14 residues. As DNA, the CDR3 is TGTGCCAGCAGAATAGCGGGGTCCACAGATACGCAGTATTTT. Residues: CASRIAGSTDTQYF.

V and J are TRBV28 and TRBJ2-2; 11 nucleotides line up with TRBD2. V trimming: 6 bases; J trimming: 9 bases; junction bases outside the gene matches: 9. The CDR3 consists of 15 residues. Per germline, CDR1 MDHEN and CDR2 SYDVKM. The CDR3 DNA is TGTGCCAGCAGCCCGCTTAGCGGGAGGGTGCGGGAGCTGTTTTTT. Translated, it gives CASSPLSGRVRELFF.

CDR3 coding DNA: TGTGCCACTAGCCGGGAGCGGGGTCAGGGGACGGAGCAGTTCTTC. Protein: CATSRERGQGTEQFF. V gene TRBV19 combines with J gene TRBJ2-1; tentatively, D is TRBD2 (7 bases). The V gene lost 10 bases and the J gene lost 10 bases, with 26 bases spanning the gap. Germline V lookup: CDR1 LNHDA, CDR2 SQIVND (reference sequence). This CDR3 comprises 15 residues.

The rearrangement links TRBV7-8 to TRBJ1-5; D ambiguous. CDR3 length: 16 amino acids. Germline CDR1 and CDR2: SGHVS and FQNEAQ. V was trimmed by 2 bases and J by 3 bases, leaving 14 bases between them. CDR3 DNA: TGTGCCAGCAGCTTATTTGGTTCCAGGCCCAATCAGCCCCAGCATTTT. Amino acid sequence: CASSLFGSRPNQPQHF.

V and J are TRBV25-1 and TRBJ1-2; 10 bases match TRBD1. The CDR3 is made up of 15 amino acids. The V gene's germline CDR1 is MGHDK and CDR2 SYGVNS. With 6 bases clipped from V and 4 bases from J, the junction kept 8 bases outside the gene matches. The CDR3 nucleotides read TGTGCCAGCAGCTCCCGCGGGACAGGGGCCTATGGCTACACCTTC. This codes for CASSSRGTGAYGYTF.

In nucleotides, the CDR3 is TGTGCCAGCAGTGAAGCATGGGGTCGAACGGGGGGAAGCGGGACTACGCAGTATTTT. It specifies CASSEAWGRTGGSGTTQYF. V and J are TRBV6-1 and TRBJ2-3, with 7 nucleotides matching TRBD2. This CDR3 region has 19 residues. Germline V gene sequence: CDR1 MNHNS, CDR2 SASEGT. The V and J ends lost 0 bases and 8 bases, in that order; junction bases with no gene match: 20.

The chain combines TRBV28 with TRBJ2-7, with 7 bases matching TRBD1. Germline V CDR1 and CDR2: MDHEN, SYDVKM. The ends lost 7 bases at V and 5 bases at J; junction bases unmatched: 11. This CDR3 has 14 residues. CDR3: CASNIQGTVHEQYF. For the CDR3, the DNA is TGTGCCAGCAACATACAGGGGACGGTCCACGAGCAGTACTTC.

The J gene is TRBJ2-1, the V gene TRBV5-4; weak D call: TRBD2 (6 bases). The CDR3 loop spans 14 amino acids. CDR1 and CDR2 (germline): SGHNT, YYREEE (reference sequence). V lost 1 base and J lost 9, with 14 bases in between. The CDR3 sequence: CASSLYGGGGEQFF. The CDR3 region has the DNA TGTGCCAGCAGCTTGTACGGGGGAGGAGGTGAGCAGTTCTTC.

The CDR3 DNA sequence: TGTGCCAGCAGCTTGGATGGCAGGGATTTCCGAGAGACCCAGTACTTC. Protein: CASSLDGRDFRETQYF. The chain carries TRBV5-6 and TRBJ2-5, with D maybe TRBD1 (5 bases). The CDR3 is made up of 16 amino acids. CDR1 and CDR2 from the germline V gene are SGHDT and YYEEEE. Trimming cost V 0 bases and J 4 bases, with 16 bases left between them.

This chain connects TRBV5-1 to TRBJ2-1; 13 bases agree with TRBD2. The CDR3 has 16 amino acids. Germline trimming cut 2 bases from V and 3 bases from J; bases unmatched to any gene: 2. Germline V gene data show CDR1 as SGHRS and CDR2 as YFSETQ. CDR3 nucleotide sequence: TGCGCCAGCAGCTTCGGACTAGCGGGGGTCTACAATGAGCAGTTCTTC. The encoded protein is CASSFGLAGVYNEQFF.

The rearrangement joins TRBV30 to TRBJ1-6; D remains unclear. The germline gives CDR1 GTSNPN, CDR2 SVGIG (reference sequence). Trimming shortened V by 1 base and J by 10 bases, and 11 bases separated the two germline ends. The CDR3 has 13 residues. The CDR3 protein is CAWSGGEFSPLHF. The CDR3 bases are TGTGCCTGGAGTGGAGGAGAGTTCTCACCCCTCCACTTT.

The gene calls are TRBV18 and TRBJ1-2; a possible D gene is TRBD1 (5 bases). CDR1 is KGHSH and CDR2 is LQKENI in the germline V gene. This CDR3 is 15 amino acids long. V was cut by 2 bases and J by 3 bases, with 13 bases left in between. CDR3 bases: TGTGCCAGCTCACCATCTACAGGAGGGGACTATGGCTACACCTTC. Amino acid sequence: CASSPSTGGDYGYTF.

This chain uses TRBV2 with TRBJ2-3; 10 nucleotides line up with TRBD2. This CDR3 region has 15 residues. Germline CDR1 and CDR2: SNHLY and FYNNEI. The ends lost 4 bases at V and 4 bases at J; junction bases unmatched: 5. CDR3 DNA sequence: TGTGCCAGCAGTGTTAGCGGGGGGTGGGCAGATACGCAGTATTTT. Its translation is CASSVSGGWADTQYF.